This TCR beta chain was sequenced in a study of vaccination and CD4 T cells after COVID-19. Overall study context: The stimulus for the cells was overlapping spike peptides derived from SARS-CoV-2, HCoV-NL63, HCoV-OC43 and HCoV-229E.

Cultured CD4+ T cell DNA was sequenced using the Oncomine TCR Beta short-read assay. MiXCR, applied by TCRdb to the PCR reads, yields one record per CDR3 protein. Altogether approximately 20,000 distinct CDR3 sequences are present, roughly three fifths being singletons, with the ten largest covering approximately 7.9%. With regard to this clonotype: As yet, its antigen is unknown.

Study-level results: Post-infection sampling omitted early timepoints and covered relatively few convalescent patients.

The V end lost 5 bases, the J end lost 13 bases, and 3 bases lay between the germline ends. CDR1 and CDR2 (germline): SGDLS, YYNGEE. This CDR3 region has 8 residues. As for treatment: approximately nine-day PBMC culture with coronavirus spike peptide pools or control peptides (ViraFEST assay). The sequenced sample was CD4+ T cells from blood, cultured in vitro. This sequence originates from a human donor who had recovered from COVID-19. This chain connects TRBV9 to TRBJ2-2, with unresolved D. The CDR3 sequence: CASRVLFF. The CDR3, as DNA: TGTGCCAGCAGGGTGCTGTTTTTT.